The rows below give T cell receptor beta chains drawn from one sample of a study of CD8 T cells in ankylosing spondylitis. TCRdb processed the 5' RACE reads anew with MiXCR; each CDR3 protein has one entry. Among about 33,000 distinct CDR3 sequences listed, approximately 14% were seen once. The sequenced sample was blood. Source of these receptors: a male donor with ankylosing spondylitis or in good health (not recorded which). Each CDR3 is given with its conserved first and last residue. A D gene is named only where the DNA matches it firmly. Some rows have no size entry. The others give once, few or many, or a class for an expanded clone.

j_call v_call cdr3_length clone_size d_call cdr3_nt cdr3_aa
TRBJ2-6 TRBV28 17 NA NA TGTGCCAGCAGTTTGTTACAGGGAGGCGCTGGGGCCAACGTCCTGACTTTC CASSLLQGGAGANVLTF
TRBJ2-7 TRBV29-1 12 NA NA TGCAGCGTTGAAGATTTGGTAGACGAGCAGTACTTC CSVEDLVDEQYF
TRBJ2-2 TRBV6-5 16 few NA TGTGCCAGCAGTTACGGCGGGGCTCTGAACACCGGGGAGCTGTTTTTT CASSYGGALNTGELFF
TRBJ2-3 TRBV20-1 12 few NA TGCAGTGCGCAGGGAGCCCAAGATACGCAGTATTTT CSAQGAQDTQYF
TRBJ2-3 TRBV5-1 14 NA NA TGCGCCAGCAGCGCCTACAGGGTCGCAGATACGCAGTATTTT CASSAYRVADTQYF
TRBJ1-1 TRBV15 13 NA NA TGTGCCACCAGCAGAGTTTCTACAGGGAATGTTTTCTTT CATSRVSTGNVFF
TRBJ2-7 TRBV20-1 16 NA TRBD2 TGCAGTGCCTTGGGGGTAGCGGGAAGAGGTCCCCACGAGCAGTACTTC CSALGVAGRGPHEQYF
TRBJ2-3 TRBV3-1 16 NA NA TGTGCCAGCAGCCAGTTTAGGCAGGGGAGCACAGATACGCAGTATTTT CASSQFRQGSTDTQYF
TRBJ2-2 TRBV12-3/TRBV12-4 14 few NA TGTGCCAGCAAAACGGGACTCGCCCCGAGGGAGCTGTTTTTT CASKTGLAPRELFF
TRBJ2-1 TRBV6-5 14 NA NA TGTGCCAGCTCCCAGGTCAGGGTGGGCAATGAGCAGTTCTTC CASSQVRVGNEQFF
TRBJ2-1 TRBV6-5 14 few TRBD1 TGTGCCAGCAGTAGGGGGCAAGCTTGGAATGAGCAGTTCTTC CASSRGQAWNEQFF
TRBJ2-2 TRBV6-5 16 few TRBD2 TGTGCCAGCAGTTACTCAGGACTAGCGGGAGTCGGGGAGCTGTTTTTT CASSYSGLAGVGELFF
TRBJ1-1 TRBV7-2 15 NA NA TGTGCCAGCAGCTTAGTATTAGGGGGGGGCACTGAAGCTTTCTTT CASSLVLGGGTEAFF
TRBJ2-2 TRBV5-1 14 few NA TGCGCCAGCAGCGGTGACGGGAACACCGGGGAGCTGTTTTTT CASSGDGNTGELFF
TRBJ2-2 TRBV20-1 16 NA NA TGCAGTGCTAGAGAGGGAAGGGGGAGGAACACCGGGGAGCTGTTTTTT CSAREGRGRNTGELFF
TRBJ2-1 TRBV28 15 NA TRBD2 TGTGCCAGCAGTCCTGCGGGGCTAGCGGACAATGAGCAGTTCTTC CASSPAGLADNEQFF
TRBJ2-3 TRBV4-3 16 NA NA TGCGCCAGCAGCCAAGAGGCCAATAGCCGGCCAGATACGCAGTATTTT CASSQEANSRPDTQYF
TRBJ1-1 TRBV4-3 12 many NA TGCGCCAGCAGTTTTGGGAACACTGAAGCTTTCTTT CASSFGNTEAFF
TRBJ1-1 TRBV28 12 NA NA TGTGCCAGCAGCGGGGTCCCCACTGAAGCTTTCTTT CASSGVPTEAFF
TRBJ2-7 TRBV10-3 14 few TRBD2 TGTGCCATCAGTTTAGCGGGAGGTACGTACGAGCAGTACTTC CAISLAGGTYEQYF
TRBJ2-2 TRBV12-3/TRBV12-4 13 few NA TGTGCCAGCAGTTTGGGGGTCACCGGGGAGCTGTTTTTT CASSLGVTGELFF
TRBJ1-5 TRBV4-1 16 NA NA TGCGCCAGCAGCCAAGATCCGGGCCGAAGCAATCAGCCCCAGCATTTT CASSQDPGRSNQPQHF
TRBJ1-1 TRBV14 16 NA TRBD1 TGTGCCAGCAGCCATCTGACCGGGACAGCAAACACTGAAGCTTTCTTT CASSHLTGTANTEAFF
TRBJ1-1 TRBV3-1 15 many TRBD1 TGTGCCAGCAGCCCCAACACAGGGGGGAACACTGAAGCTTTCTTT CASSPNTGGNTEAFF
TRBJ2-2 TRBV5-1 18 few TRBD1 TGCGCCAGCAGCTTAAATACCCAGGGGGCCCTCAACACCGGGGAGCTGTTTTTT CASSLNTQGALNTGELFF
TRBJ2-3 TRBV11-2 15 few TRBD2 TGTGCCAGCAGCTTAGGTGCGGGGGGAACAGATACGCAGTATTTT CASSLGAGGTDTQYF
TRBJ2-2 TRBV20-1 14 NA NA TGCAGTGCTAGAGCCCCCCGGGACACCGGGGAGCTGTTTTTT CSARAPRDTGELFF
TRBJ1-1 TRBV5-5 12 NA NA TGTGCCAGCAGCACACCCGGGATTGAAGCTTTCTTT CASSTPGIEAFF
TRBJ2-1 TRBV5-1 15 few TRBD1 TGCGCCAGCAGCTTGGATGACAGGGGTCCCAATGAGCAGTTCTTC CASSLDDRGPNEQFF
TRBJ2-1 TRBV29-1 14 few TRBD2 TGCAGCTCAAACCTAGCGGGAGGTGGGGATGAGCAGTTCTTC CSSNLAGGGDEQFF
TRBJ2-2 TRBV5-1 14 few NA TGCGCCAGCAGCTTGGAGGTCCGGACCGGGGAGCTGTTTTTT CASSLEVRTGELFF
TRBJ1-1 TRBV12-3/TRBV12-4 12 many NA TGTGCCAGCATAAGACAGAACACTGAAGCTTTCTTT CASIRQNTEAFF
TRBJ1-2 TRBV29-1 12 few NA TGCAGCGCCGATCGTCGTGGAGGGGGCTACACCTTC CSADRRGGGYTF
TRBJ2-5 TRBV7-9 15 few NA TGTGCCAGCAGCTTAGTACAGACTGGCCAAGAGACCCAGTACTTC CASSLVQTGQETQYF
TRBJ2-7 TRBV29-1 13 NA TRBD2 TGCAGCGTTGGAGGAGGGACTACCTACGAGCAGTACTTC CSVGGGTTYEQYF
TRBJ2-3 TRBV20-1 14 few NA TGCAGTGCTGGAGGGAGGCCCCGCACAGATACGCAGTATTTT CSAGGRPRTDTQYF
TRBJ1-3 TRBV3-1 15 few TRBD1 TGTGCCAGCAGCCCCTGGACAGGAGATGGAAACACCATATATTTT CASSPWTGDGNTIYF
TRBJ2-1 TRBV27 17 NA NA TGTGCCAGCAGTTTCCCGGCGAGGACACAGGGTGGGAATGAGCAGTTCTTC CASSFPARTQGGNEQFF
TRBJ1-1 TRBV28 11 NA NA TGTGCCACCTTCGAGAACACTGAAGCTTTCTTT CATFENTEAFF
TRBJ2-4 TRBV29-1 13 many TRBD2 TGCAGCGTCACCCCTAGCGGAGCATGGATTCAGTACTTC CSVTPSGAWIQYF
TRBJ2-2 TRBV29-1 12 few NA TGCAGCGTCGGGTGGGGGCCCGGGGAGCTGTTTTTT CSVGWGPGELFF
TRBJ2-2 TRBV6-4 13 few NA TGTGCCAGCAGTGCGACTAGCACCGGGGAGCTGTTTTTT CASSATSTGELFF
TRBJ2-4 TRBV18 13 NA NA TGTGCCAGCTCACCGTTAGAAAGTGGGATTCAGTACTTC CASSPLESGIQYF
TRBJ2-1 TRBV5-1 15 NA TRBD1 TGCGCCAGCAGCTTGGTGGGGACAGGAAGCAATGAGCAGTTCTTC CASSLVGTGSNEQFF
TRBJ2-5 TRBV6-5 13 few NA TGTGCCAGCAGAGCAAAAACCTTGGGGACCCAGTACTTC CASRAKTLGTQYF